This T cell receptor beta chain was observed in a study of T cells in women clearing cervical HPV infection. Study context: Case blood was drawn a median approximately 160 days after lesion detection. Study-wide findings and caveats: Controls had more TRBV6-7 (about 0.16%) than cases (about 0.11%). Richness differences could reflect unmeasured T-cell content per sample.

About this clone itself: Its target is not known. The read stops 3 residues short of the end of the CDR3; the missing end is completed from the germline J gene.

TCRdb's table, derived via immunoSEQ multiplex PCR, lists solely in-frame clones and lacks some. This table lists over 15,000 clones. CDR1 is MNHNS and CDR2 is SASEGT in the germline V gene. Trimming at V came to 2 bases and at J to 0 bases, leaving 9 bases not matched to a gene. The CDR3 runs to 19 residues. This clonotype was sampled from a woman between 18 and 70 years old with a cervical HPV16 infection that either progressed to CIN3+ or cleared (not recorded which). V gene TRBV6-1 combines with J gene TRBJ2-3; 12 nucleotides agree with TRBD2. The sequencing input was blood buffy coat. This CDR3 reads CASSESSGGAQSSTDTQYF. The CDR3 bases that were read are TGTGCCAGCAGTGAATCTAGCGGGGGGGCCCAGTCTAGCACAGATACG.